The 5 T cell receptor beta chains given below trace back to one sample, sequenced in a study of CD8+ T cells in alopecia areata. Isolated RNA was reverse transcribed into cDNA used as the sequencing template. Data came from immunoSEQ multiplex PCR; TCRdb stores just in-frame clones and leaves some out. The table includes 90,000 to 100,000 clones, around 55% detected once. The treatment: oral pan-JAK inhibitor, 5-10 mg twice daily. The starting material was CD8+ T cells sorted from blood, obtained at week 4, from a patient treated with tofacitinib. These receptors originate from a human donor with alopecia areata.

The chain has TRBV6-5 and TRBJ2-2; TRBD1 is a possible D gene (5 bases). Trimming took 5 bases from V and 1 from J, leaving 8 bases between them. The germline gives CDR1 MNHEY, CDR2 SVGAGI. The CDR3 runs 14 residues. DNA for the CDR3: TGTGCCAGCAGTGGGGCGTGGAACACCGGGGAGCTGTTTTTT. Protein product: CASSGAWNTGELFF.

In this sample, this clone turned up a few times. The chain links TRBV19 to TRBJ2-3, with D uncertain. Germline CDR1 is LNHDA and CDR2 is SQIVND (reference sequence). Between the trimmed V and J ends, which lost 5 bases and 4 bases, there was a span of 13 bases. The CDR3 is 14 amino acids. CDR3 loop: CASSVTPSADTQYF. Written as DNA, the CDR3 is TGTGCCAGTAGTGTGACGCCCTCGGCAGATACGCAGTATTTT.

This clone was observed a single time. This sequence joins TRBV4-1 and TRBJ1-5, with a weak D call TRBD1 (5 bases). The ends were cut back, 2 bases at V and 5 bases at J, with 16 bases in the middle. The CDR3 contains 16 residues. The germline V gene has CDR1 MGHRA and CDR2 YSYEKL. The CDR3 DNA sequence: TGCGCCAGCAGCCAATATCCGGACAAACTTGATCAGCCCCAGCATTTT. It specifies CASSQYPDKLDQPQHF.

V is TRBV7-3 and J is TRBJ2-1, with D hard to call. This CDR3 has 12 amino acids. Trimming stripped 5 bases from V and 7 bases from J, with 9 bases between. Germline CDR1 SGHTA, CDR2 FQGTGA. CDR3 region: CASSTSANEQFF. CDR3 bases: TGTGCCAGCAGCACGTCGGCAAATGAGCAGTTCTTC.

The chain couples TRBV27 to TRBJ2-7; 11 bases are a match to TRBD2. The CDR3 is made up of 15 amino acids. The trim removed 3 bases at V and 5 bases at J, leaving 6 bases unmatched. Germline assignment: CDR1 MNHEY and CDR2 SMNVEV (reference sequence). The CDR3 sequence is CASSLLAGGSHEQYF. Written as DNA, the CDR3 is TGTGCCAGCAGTTTGCTAGCGGGAGGTAGCCACGAGCAGTACTTC.